This T cell receptor (beta chain) derives from a study of T cells in Graves' hyperthyroidism and ophthalmopathy. Broader study findings: Model output signaled ophthalmopathy a median approximately six months ahead of onset.

Only one count was recorded for this clonotype. Its cognate antigen is unknown. Amplified TCR beta CDR3 regions came from RNA transcripts. TCR CDR3 underwent first-round RT-PCR with the HTBI primer set. TCRdb used MiXCR to reprocess the multiplex PCR reads, holding one entry per CDR3 protein. The sample carries approximately 350,000 distinct CDR3 sequences, 15% recorded once. CDR3 length: 14 amino acids. Germline V CDR1 and CDR2: MDHEN, SYDVKM. J was trimmed by 6 bases and V by 8 bases; bases with no gene match: 12. Sequenced: blood. The J gene is TRBJ2-7, the V gene TRBV28; 8 bases are shared with TRBD2. The clonotype was recovered from a woman between 55 and 75 years old with Graves' ophthalmopathy. The CDR3 coding sequence is TGTGCCAGCGGATACGAAGCGGGAGTCGGCGAGCAGTACTTC. Its translation: CASGYEAGVGEQYF.